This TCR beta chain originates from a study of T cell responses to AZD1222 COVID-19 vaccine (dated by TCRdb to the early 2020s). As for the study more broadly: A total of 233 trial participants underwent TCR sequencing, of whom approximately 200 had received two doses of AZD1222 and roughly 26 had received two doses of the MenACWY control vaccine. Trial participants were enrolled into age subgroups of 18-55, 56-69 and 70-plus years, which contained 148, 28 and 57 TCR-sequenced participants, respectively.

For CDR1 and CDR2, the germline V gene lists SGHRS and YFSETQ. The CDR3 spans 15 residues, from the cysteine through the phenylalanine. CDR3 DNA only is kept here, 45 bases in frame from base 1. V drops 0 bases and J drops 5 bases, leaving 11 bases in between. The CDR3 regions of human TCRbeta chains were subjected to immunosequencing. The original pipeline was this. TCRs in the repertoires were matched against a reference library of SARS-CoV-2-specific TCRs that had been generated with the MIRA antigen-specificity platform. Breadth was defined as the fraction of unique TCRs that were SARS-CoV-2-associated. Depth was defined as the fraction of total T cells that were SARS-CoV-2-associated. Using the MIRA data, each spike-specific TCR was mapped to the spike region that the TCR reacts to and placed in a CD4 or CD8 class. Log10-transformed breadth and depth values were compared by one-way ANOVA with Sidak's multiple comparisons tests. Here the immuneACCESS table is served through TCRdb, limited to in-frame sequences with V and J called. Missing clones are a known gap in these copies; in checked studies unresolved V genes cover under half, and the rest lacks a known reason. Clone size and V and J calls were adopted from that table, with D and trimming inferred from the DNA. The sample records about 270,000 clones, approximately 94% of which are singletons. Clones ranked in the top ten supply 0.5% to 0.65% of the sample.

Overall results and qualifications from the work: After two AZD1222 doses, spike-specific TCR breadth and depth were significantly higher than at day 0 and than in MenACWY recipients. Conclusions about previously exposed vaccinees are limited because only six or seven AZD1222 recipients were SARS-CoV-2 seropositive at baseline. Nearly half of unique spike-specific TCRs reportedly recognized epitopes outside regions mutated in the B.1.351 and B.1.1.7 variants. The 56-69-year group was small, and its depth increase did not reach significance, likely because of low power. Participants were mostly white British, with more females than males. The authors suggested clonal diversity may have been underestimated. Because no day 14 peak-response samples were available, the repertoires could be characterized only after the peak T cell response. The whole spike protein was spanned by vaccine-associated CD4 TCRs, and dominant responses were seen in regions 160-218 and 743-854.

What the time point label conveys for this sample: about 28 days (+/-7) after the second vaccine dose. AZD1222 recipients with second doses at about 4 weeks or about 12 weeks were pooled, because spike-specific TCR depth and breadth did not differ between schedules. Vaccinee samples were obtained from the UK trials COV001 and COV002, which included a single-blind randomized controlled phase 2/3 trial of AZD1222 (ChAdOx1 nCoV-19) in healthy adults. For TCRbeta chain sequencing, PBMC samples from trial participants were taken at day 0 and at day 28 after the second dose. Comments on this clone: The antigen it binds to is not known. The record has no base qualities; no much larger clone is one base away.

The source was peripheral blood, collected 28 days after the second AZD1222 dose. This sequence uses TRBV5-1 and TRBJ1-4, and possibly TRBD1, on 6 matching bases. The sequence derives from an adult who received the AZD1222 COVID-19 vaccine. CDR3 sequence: CASSLGTAGNEKLFF. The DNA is TGCGCCAGCAGCTTGGGGACAGCTGGAAATGAAAAACTGTTTTTT.